The present entry profiles one T cell receptor beta chain with its context. This sample was taken from a study of cytomegalovirus exposure and HLA in healthy donors. V was cut by 0 bases and J by 0 bases, with 9 bases left in between. This CDR3 contains 16 residues. The V gene's germline CDR1 is MRHNA and CDR2 SNTAGT. Use of 60 Vbeta and 13 Jbeta primers characterized the PCR. Produced via immunoSEQ multiplex PCR; TCRdb's table is partial and in-frame only. The sample shows roughly 100,000 clones, about 80% of them seen only once. The TCR was taken from a man aged 30 to 45 in good health and CMV-seronegative. Input material: PBMCs. The rearrangement uses TRBV6-4 and TRBJ2-1, with D unclear. The CDR3 DNA reads TGTGCCAGCAGTGACTCTTCTAAGAGCTCCTACAATGAGCAGTTCTTC. Amino acids: CASSDSSKSSYNEQFF.